Each of the 16 T cell receptor beta chains below was sequenced from the same sample in a study of beta chain features in type 1 diabetes. Study observations and caveats: Among patients with Type 1 diabetes, TCRB CDR3s were moderately but significantly shorter in every one of the four CD4+ subsets.

No antigen has been assigned to these receptors. TCRB transcripts that were expressed got sequenced, as all of the isolated RNA had been reverse transcribed. Assay used: immunoSEQ multiplex PCR; TCRdb lists only in-frame clones, some missing. The data hold 300,000 or so clones, with more than 13% observed a single time. Source material: naive CD4+ T cells from blood. Every receptor here comes from a man aged 25-45 years with type 1 diabetes.

This clone has just a few counts. The chain employs TRBV18 and TRBJ2-7; 9 bases fit TRBD1. The CDR3 has 15 amino acids. Trimming took 6 bases from V and 3 from J; bases not matched to a gene: 9. Germline loops: CDR1 KGHSH, CDR2 LQKENI. CDR3 amino acids: CASSEGTGLNYEQYF. The CDR3, as DNA: TGTGCCAGCTCGGAAGGGACAGGGTTAAACTACGAGCAGTACTTC.

A few counts support this clone. The chain is built from TRBV27 and TRBJ2-7; TRBD1 agrees at 7 bases. The CDR3 has 16 residues. The junction had 8 bases not matched to a gene; V was cut back by 2 bases and J by 1 base. Germline V lookup: CDR1 MNHEY, CDR2 SMNVEV (reference sequence). The CDR3 coding sequence is TGTGCCAGCAGTTTAATGTCGGACAGGCCTTCCTACGAGCAGTACTTC. Encoded protein: CASSLMSDRPSYEQYF.

The chain employs TRBV2 and TRBJ2-7; D is perhaps TRBD2 (5 bases). Trimming took 5 bases from V and 7 from J, leaving 15 bases between them. Germline V gives CDR1 SNHLY, CDR2 FYNNEI. CDR3 size: 13 residues. As DNA, the CDR3 is TGTGCCAGCAGTCCCGGACTCCCGGAGGAGCAGTACTTC. As protein: CASSPGLPEEQYF.

This clone was observed a handful of times. CDR3 sequence (DNA): TGTGCCAGCAGCCTCCAGGGTGGATCCTACAATGAGCAGTTCTTC. Translated: CASSLQGGSYNEQFF. V and J are TRBV5-4 and TRBJ2-1; D possibly corresponds to TRBD1 (5 bases). Looked up from germline, CDR1 is SGHNT and CDR2 is YYREEE (reference sequence). The CDR3 length is 15 residues. V lost 4 bases, J lost 1 base, and 12 bases lay in between.

This clone turned up a few times. V and J are TRBV9 and TRBJ2-2; 12 bases fit TRBD2. CDR1 is SGDLS and CDR2 is YYNGEE in the germline V gene. This CDR3 spans 18 amino acids. V gave up 0 bases and J gave up 0 bases; unmatched junction bases: 3. DNA for the CDR3: TGTGCCAGCAGCGTAGCGGGACTAGCGGGCGCGAACACCGGGGAGCTGTTTTTT. It codes for CASSVAGLAGANTGELFF.

This clone turned up a few times. V and J are TRBV5-4 and TRBJ2-3; TRBD2 matches at 12 bases. V lost 2 bases and J lost 1; bases outside the gene matches: 2. The CDR3 loop spans 16 amino acids. Looked up from germline, CDR1 is SGHNT and CDR2 is YYREEE (reference sequence). In DNA, the CDR3 is TGTGCCAGCAGCTTCCGACTAGCGGGAGGCACAGATACGCAGTATTTT. Translating it yields CASSFRLAGGTDTQYF.

This clone appeared a few times. The rearrangement joins TRBV7-2 to TRBJ2-1, with 8 bases that match TRBD2. V shed 4 bases, J shed 4 bases, and the junction held 3 bases outside the gene matches. Germline CDR1 is SGHTA and CDR2 is FQGNSA. This CDR3 region has 14 residues. The CDR3 is CASSSSGPYNEQFF. CDR3 coding DNA: TGTGCCAGCAGCTCTAGCGGGCCGTACAATGAGCAGTTCTTC.

The V and J genes are TRBV5-1 and TRBJ2-2; 8 bases agree with TRBD2. The trim removed 4 bases at V and 1 base at J, leaving 6 bases unmatched. Germline V gives CDR1 SGHRS, CDR2 YFSETQ. The CDR3 is made up of 16 amino acids. The CDR3 loop reads CASSASGTRNTGELFF. Written as DNA, the CDR3 is TGCGCCAGCAGCGCTTCCGGGACTAGGAACACCGGGGAGCTGTTTTTT.

Only one count was recorded for this clone. J is TRBJ1-4 and V is TRBV2, with D perhaps TRBD1 (5 bases). CDR3 length: 13 residues. V was clipped by 5 bases and J by 3 bases, with 7 bases between them. The germline gives CDR1 SNHLY, CDR2 FYNNEI. DNA of the CDR3: TGTGCCAGCAGTCAGGGCCCTAATGAAAAACTGTTTTTT. Its translation: CASSQGPNEKLFF.

This chain uses TRBV29-1 with TRBJ2-5, with 9 bases that match TRBD1. The CDR3 sequence is 15 residues long. Germline V CDR1 and CDR2: SQVTM, ANQGSEA. With V trimmed by 4 bases and J by 4 bases, 10 bases remained unmatched. This CDR3 reads CSVGFGTGPAETQYF. The CDR3 coding sequence is TGCAGCGTTGGTTTCGGGACAGGGCCCGCAGAGACCCAGTACTTC.

The V call is TRBV11-1, the J call TRBJ1-4; weak D call: TRBD1 (6 bases). Per germline, CDR1 SGHAT and CDR2 FQDESV (reference sequence). The CDR3 runs to 16 residues. The V end was cut by 5 bases, the J end by 0 bases, with 13 bases between. In DNA, the CDR3 is TGTGCCAGCAGCAATAGACGACAGGCAACTAATGAAAAACTGTTTTTT. Protein sequence: CASSNRRQATNEKLFF.

This rearrangement joins TRBV5-1 to TRBJ2-1; 8 nucleotides agree with TRBD1. The CDR3 is made up of 16 amino acids. J was trimmed by 6 bases and V by 0 bases; bases with no gene match: 8. Germline values: CDR1 SGHRS, CDR2 YFSETQ. For the CDR3, the DNA is TGCGCCAGCAGCTTGGCCAGGGGGCGCGGGGCCAATGAGCAGTTCTTC. Translation: CASSLARGRGANEQFF. The full variable domain, completed using reference TRBV5-1 and TRBJ2-1, is KAGVTQTPRYLIKTRGQQVTLSCSPISGHRSVSWYQQTPGQGLQFLFEYFSETQRNKGNFPGRFSGRQFSNSRSEMNVSTLELGDSALYLCASSLARGRGANEQFFGPGTRLTVL.

In this sample, this clone turned up a few times. The junction differs from germline at one of its ends, possibly a read error. For the CDR3, the DNA is TGTGCTAGCAGCTTAGGCTCAGGGTCCGAGCAGTACTTC. This encodes CASSLGSGSEQYF. The chain recombines TRBV7-7 with TRBJ2-7; TRBD1 is a possible D gene (5 bases). Germline V gene lookup returns CDR1 SSHAT and CDR2 FNYEAQ (reference sequence). This CDR3 is 13 amino acids long.

The V gene is TRBV7-3, the J gene TRBJ2-3; the match to TRBD2 covers 7 bases. The CDR3 is 15 amino acids. Per germline, CDR1 SGHTA and CDR2 FQGTGA. V was clipped by 5 bases and J by 4 bases; unmatched bases: 9. The CDR3 DNA reads TGTGCCAGCAGCCTTCAAGCGGGACTGCCAGATACGCAGTATTTT. Its translation is CASSLQAGLPDTQYF.

The rearrangement links TRBV5-4 to TRBJ2-5; no reliable D call. The germline V gene encodes CDR1 SGHNT and CDR2 YYREEE (reference sequence). Between the trimmed V and J ends, which lost 3 bases and 5 bases, there was a span of 14 bases. CDR3 length equals 14 residues. CDR3: CASSSYLGSETQYF. Here the CDR3 DNA reads TGTGCCAGCAGCTCCTATTTGGGTAGCGAGACCCAGTACTTC.

The chain is built from TRBV18 and TRBJ2-7; 8 nucleotides agree with TRBD2. Trimming removed 3 bases from V and 3 bases from J; junction bases left unmatched: 7. The CDR3 loop spans 15 amino acids. Germline values: CDR1 KGHSH, CDR2 LQKENI. CDR3 sequence reads: CASSPRAGDSYEQYF. The CDR3 DNA is TGTGCCAGCTCACCCCGAGCGGGAGATAGCTACGAGCAGTACTTC.